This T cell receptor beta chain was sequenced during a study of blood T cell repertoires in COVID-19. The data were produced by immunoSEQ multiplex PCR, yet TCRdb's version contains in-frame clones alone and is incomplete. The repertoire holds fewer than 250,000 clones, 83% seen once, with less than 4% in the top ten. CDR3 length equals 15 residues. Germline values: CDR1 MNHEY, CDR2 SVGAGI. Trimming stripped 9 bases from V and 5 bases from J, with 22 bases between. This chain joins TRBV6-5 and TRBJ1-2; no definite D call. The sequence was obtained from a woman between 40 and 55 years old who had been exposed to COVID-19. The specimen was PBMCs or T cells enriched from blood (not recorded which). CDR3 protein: CASASRREGSYGYTF. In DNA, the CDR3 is TGTGCCAGTGCTAGCAGACGGGAGGGTTCGTATGGCTACACCTTC.